This T cell receptor (beta chain) was sequenced in a study of cytomegalovirus exposure and HLA in healthy donors. Findings and caveats of the study: In vitro data verified three CMV-associated chains as specific for CMV antigens. For TCR beta chains, V- and J-gene trimming was later linked to a missense DCLRE1C variant.

Notes on this clone: Antigen specificity is unknown.

PCR employed 60 Vbeta and 13 Jbeta primers. Data came from immunoSEQ multiplex PCR; TCRdb stores just in-frame clones and leaves some out. In the table there are 100,000 to 150,000 clones, around 74% of which are singletons. Though nominally healthy at sampling, donors likely had unrecorded immune exposures. The ends were cut back, 6 bases at V and 0 bases at J, with 9 bases in the middle. The CDR3 loop spans 15 amino acids. The germline V gene has CDR1 MRHNA and CDR2 SNTAGT. This sequence joins TRBV6-4 and TRBJ2-6; maybe TRBD1 (5 bases). The sample comprised PBMCs. This receptor was identified in a woman between 45 and 65 years old in good health and CMV-seropositive. CDR3 DNA: TGTGCCAGCAGCAAGACAGACTCTGGGGCCAACGTCCTGACTTTC. Its translation: CASSKTDSGANVLTF.